The T cell receptor beta chain described here comes from a study of beta chain features in type 1 diabetes. For the study at large: Patients looked much like healthy donors when it came to age, gender and cell yields.

A heparinised blood draw that averaged around 110 mL was obtained once from each donor. Markers CD45RO/CCR7/CD25/CD127/CD95/CD27 served to sort CD4+ naive, central memory, regulatory and stem cell-like memory cells. The ends lost 2 bases at V and 4 bases at J; junction bases unmatched: 3. CDR1 and CDR2 (germline): SGDLS, YYNGEE. The CDR3 has 14 residues. Reverse transcribing all isolated RNA meant expressed TCRB transcripts were sequenced. Measured with immunoSEQ multiplex PCR; TCRdb has only the in-frame clones, and not every one. Here the sample spans about 410,000 clones, approximately 15% being singletons. This clone was counted a few times.

The clonotype originates from a man in his thirties or forties in good health. Source material: naive CD4+ T cells from blood. The chain has TRBV9 and TRBJ2-1; 7 bases are a match to TRBD1. The CDR3 DNA reads as TGTGCCAGCAGCGTCCGACAGGGATACAATGAGCAGTTCTTC. Translated, it gives CASSVRQGYNEQFF.